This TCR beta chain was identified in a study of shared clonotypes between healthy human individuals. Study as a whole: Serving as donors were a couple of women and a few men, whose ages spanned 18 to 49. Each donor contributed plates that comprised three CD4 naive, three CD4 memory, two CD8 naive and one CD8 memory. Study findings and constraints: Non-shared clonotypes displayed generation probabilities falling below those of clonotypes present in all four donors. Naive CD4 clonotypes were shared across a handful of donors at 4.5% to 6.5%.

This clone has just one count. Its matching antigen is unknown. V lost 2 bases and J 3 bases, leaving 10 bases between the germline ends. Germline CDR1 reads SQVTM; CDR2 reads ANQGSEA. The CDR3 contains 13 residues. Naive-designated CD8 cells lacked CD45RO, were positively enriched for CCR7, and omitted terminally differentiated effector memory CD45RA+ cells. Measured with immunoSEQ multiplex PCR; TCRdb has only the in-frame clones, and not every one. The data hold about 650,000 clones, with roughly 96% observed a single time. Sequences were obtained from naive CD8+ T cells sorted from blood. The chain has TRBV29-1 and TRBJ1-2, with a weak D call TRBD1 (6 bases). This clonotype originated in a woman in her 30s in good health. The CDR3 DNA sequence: TGCAGCGTTGAAAGGGGGGAGGACTATGGCTACACCTTC. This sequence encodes CSVERGEDYGYTF.